The table lists the clone carrying this TCR beta chain with a few counts. The record originates from a study of blood T cells in healthy people across ages. Healthy Russian Caucasian donors spanned ages about 6 to 90 years. Germline V lookup: CDR1 MDHEN, CDR2 SYDVKM. This CDR3 has 17 amino acids. The germline V and J ends were trimmed by 6 bases and 1 base, with 19 bases remaining between them. Then a second PCR, running roughly 7 to 11 cycles, was carried out with a sample-barcoded 5' primer and a J-beta primer mix. Tagging of each cDNA molecule was performed by a template-switch adaptor with 12 random nucleotides. TCRdb ran MiXCR on the 5' RACE reads and lists one entry per CDR3 protein. Among around 1,900,000 distinct CDR3 sequences listed, more than 35% were seen once.

The source of this sequence is a human donor in good health. Material for sequencing was blood. The gene calls are TRBV28 and TRBJ2-1, with D perhaps TRBD2 (5 bases). For the CDR3, the DNA is TGTGCCAGCAGCCAACTAGACTCCCTCAGGTCCTACAATGAGCAGTTCTTC. Its translation is CASSQLDSLRSYNEQFF.